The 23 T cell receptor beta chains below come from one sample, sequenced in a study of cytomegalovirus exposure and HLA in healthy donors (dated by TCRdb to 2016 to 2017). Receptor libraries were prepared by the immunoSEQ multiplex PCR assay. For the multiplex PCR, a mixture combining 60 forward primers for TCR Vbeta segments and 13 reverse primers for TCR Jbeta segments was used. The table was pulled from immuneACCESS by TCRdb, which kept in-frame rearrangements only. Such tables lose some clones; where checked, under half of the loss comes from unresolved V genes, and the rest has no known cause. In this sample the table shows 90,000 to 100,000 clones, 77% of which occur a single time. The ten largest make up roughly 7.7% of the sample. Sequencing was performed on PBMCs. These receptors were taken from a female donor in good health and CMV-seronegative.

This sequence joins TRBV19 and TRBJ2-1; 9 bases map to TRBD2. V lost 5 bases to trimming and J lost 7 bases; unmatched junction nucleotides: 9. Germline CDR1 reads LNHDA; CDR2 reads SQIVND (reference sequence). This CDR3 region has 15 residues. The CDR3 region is CASSSPSGMRNEQFF. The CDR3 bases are TGTGCCAGTAGTTCCCCTAGCGGGATGAGGAATGAGCAGTTCTTC.

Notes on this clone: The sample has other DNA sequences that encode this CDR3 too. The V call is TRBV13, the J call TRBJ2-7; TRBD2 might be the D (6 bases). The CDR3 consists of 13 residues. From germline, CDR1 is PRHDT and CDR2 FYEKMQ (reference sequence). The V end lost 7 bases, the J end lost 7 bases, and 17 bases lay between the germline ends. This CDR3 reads CASNVGEAFEQYF. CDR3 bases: TGTGCCAGCAACGTCGGGGAGGCCTTTGAGCAGTACTTC.

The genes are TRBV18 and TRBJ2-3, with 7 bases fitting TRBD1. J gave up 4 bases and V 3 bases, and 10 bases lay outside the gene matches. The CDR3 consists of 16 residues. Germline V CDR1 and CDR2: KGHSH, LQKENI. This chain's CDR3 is CASSPGAATGSDTQYF. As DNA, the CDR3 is TGTGCCAGCTCACCTGGGGCCGCGACAGGGTCAGATACGCAGTATTTT.

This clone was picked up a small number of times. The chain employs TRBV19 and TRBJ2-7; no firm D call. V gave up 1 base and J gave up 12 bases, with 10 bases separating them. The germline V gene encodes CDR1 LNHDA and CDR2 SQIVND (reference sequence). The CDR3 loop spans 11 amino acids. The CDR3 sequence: CASSIGLRWYF. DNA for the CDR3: TGTGCCAGTAGTATAGGACTCCGCTGGTACTTC.

Here the CDR3 reads CASSLIAGGTGELFF. The CDR3 bases are TGTGCCAGTAGCCTCATCGCAGGCGGGACCGGGGAGCTGTTTTTT. This chain uses TRBV19 with TRBJ2-2, with D tentatively TRBD2 (5 bases). With 6 bases removed from V and 5 bases from J, the gap between germline ends came to 16 bases. The CDR3 consists of 15 residues. Germline CDR1 LNHDA, CDR2 SQIVND (reference sequence).

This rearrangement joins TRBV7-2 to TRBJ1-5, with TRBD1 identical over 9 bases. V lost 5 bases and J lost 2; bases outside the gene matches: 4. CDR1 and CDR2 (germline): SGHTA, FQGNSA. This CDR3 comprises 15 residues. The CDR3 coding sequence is TGTGCCAGCAGCCGGACAGGGGTTCGCAATCAGCCCCAGCATTTT. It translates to CASSRTGVRNQPQHF. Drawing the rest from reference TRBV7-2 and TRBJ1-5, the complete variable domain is GAGVSQSPSNKVTEKGKDVELRCDPISGHTALYWYRQSLGQGLEFLIYFQGNSAPDKSGLPSDRFSAERTGGSVSTLTIQRTQQEDSAVYLCASSRTGVRNQPQHFGDGTRLSIL.

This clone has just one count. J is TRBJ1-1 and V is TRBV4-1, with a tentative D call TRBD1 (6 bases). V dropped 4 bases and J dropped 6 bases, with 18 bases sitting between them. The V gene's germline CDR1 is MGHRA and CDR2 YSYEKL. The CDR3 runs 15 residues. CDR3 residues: CASSPFPKGGSEAFF. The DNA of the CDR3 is TGCGCCAGCAGCCCCTTTCCCAAGGGGGGGTCTGAAGCTTTCTTT.

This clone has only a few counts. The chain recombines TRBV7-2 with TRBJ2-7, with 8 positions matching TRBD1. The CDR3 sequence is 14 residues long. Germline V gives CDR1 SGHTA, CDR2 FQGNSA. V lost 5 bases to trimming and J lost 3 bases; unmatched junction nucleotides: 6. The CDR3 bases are TGTGCCAGCAGCCCCGGGACAGGCGACTACGAGCAGTACTTC. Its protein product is CASSPGTGDYEQYF.

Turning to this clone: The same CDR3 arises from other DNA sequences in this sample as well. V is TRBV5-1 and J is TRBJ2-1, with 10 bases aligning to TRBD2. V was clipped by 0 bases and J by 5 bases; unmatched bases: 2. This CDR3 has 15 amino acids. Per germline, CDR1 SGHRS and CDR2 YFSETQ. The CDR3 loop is CASSLELAGNNEQFF. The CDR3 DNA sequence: TGCGCCAGCAGCTTGGAACTAGCGGGAAACAATGAGCAGTTCTTC.

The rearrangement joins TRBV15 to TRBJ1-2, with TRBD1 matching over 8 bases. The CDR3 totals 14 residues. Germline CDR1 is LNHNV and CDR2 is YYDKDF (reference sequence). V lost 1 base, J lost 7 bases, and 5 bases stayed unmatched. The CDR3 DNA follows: TGTGCCACCAGCAGAGTGGGACAGGATGGTGGCTACACCTTC. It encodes CATSRVGQDGGYTF.

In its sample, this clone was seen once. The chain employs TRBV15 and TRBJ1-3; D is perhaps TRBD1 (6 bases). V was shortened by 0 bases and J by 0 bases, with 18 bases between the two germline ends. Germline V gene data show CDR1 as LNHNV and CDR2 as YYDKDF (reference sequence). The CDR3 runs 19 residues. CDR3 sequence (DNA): TGTGCCACCAGCAGAGATTTACGGGGGGGACATTTCTCTGGAAACACCATATATTTT. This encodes CATSRDLRGGHFSGNTIYF. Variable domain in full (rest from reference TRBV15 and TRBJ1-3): DAMVIQNPRYQVTQFGKPVTLSCSQTLNHNVMYWYQQKSSQAPKLLFHYYDKDFNNEADTPDNFQSRRPNTSFCFLDIRSPGLGDTAMYLCATSRDLRGGHFSGNTIYFGEGSWLTVV.

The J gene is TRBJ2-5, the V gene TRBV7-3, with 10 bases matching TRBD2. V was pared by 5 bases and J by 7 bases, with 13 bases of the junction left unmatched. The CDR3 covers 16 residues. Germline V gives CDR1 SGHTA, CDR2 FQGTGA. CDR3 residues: CASSLRTSGPGGTQYF. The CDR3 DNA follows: TGTGCCAGCAGCCTACGGACTAGCGGCCCAGGGGGGACCCAGTACTTC.

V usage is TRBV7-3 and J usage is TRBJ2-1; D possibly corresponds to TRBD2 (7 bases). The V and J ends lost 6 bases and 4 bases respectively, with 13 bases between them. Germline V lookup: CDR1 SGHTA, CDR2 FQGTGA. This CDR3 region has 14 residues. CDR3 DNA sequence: TGTGCCAGCAGGGAGGGGGGACTATACAATGAGCAGTTCTTC. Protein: CASREGGLYNEQFF.

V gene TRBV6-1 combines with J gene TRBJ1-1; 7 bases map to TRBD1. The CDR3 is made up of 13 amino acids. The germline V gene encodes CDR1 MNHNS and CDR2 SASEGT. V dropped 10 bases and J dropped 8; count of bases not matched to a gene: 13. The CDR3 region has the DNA TGTGCCACCGACCGCCTAGGGGGCGCCGAAGCTTTCTTT. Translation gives CATDRLGGAEAFF.

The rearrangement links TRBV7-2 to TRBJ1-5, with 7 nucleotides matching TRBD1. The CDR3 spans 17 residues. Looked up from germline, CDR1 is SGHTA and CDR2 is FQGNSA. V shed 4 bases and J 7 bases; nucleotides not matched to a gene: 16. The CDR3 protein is CASSSRGWGRGNQPQHF. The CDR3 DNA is TGTGCCAGCAGCTCCCGCGGATGGGGCAGGGGGAACCAGCCCCAGCATTTT. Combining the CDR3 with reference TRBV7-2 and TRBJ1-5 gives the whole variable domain GAGVSQSPSNKVTEKGKDVELRCDPISGHTALYWYRQSLGQGLEFLIYFQGNSAPDKSGLPSDRFSAERTGGSVSTLTIQRTQQEDSAVYLCASSSRGWGRGNQPQHFGDGTRLSIL.

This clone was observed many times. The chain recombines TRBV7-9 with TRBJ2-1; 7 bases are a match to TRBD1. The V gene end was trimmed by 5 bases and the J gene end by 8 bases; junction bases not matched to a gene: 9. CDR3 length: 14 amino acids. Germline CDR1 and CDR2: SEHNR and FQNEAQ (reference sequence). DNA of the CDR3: TGTGCCAGCAGCCTACAGGGGAAAGGCGATGAGCAGTTCTTC. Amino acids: CASSLQGKGDEQFF.

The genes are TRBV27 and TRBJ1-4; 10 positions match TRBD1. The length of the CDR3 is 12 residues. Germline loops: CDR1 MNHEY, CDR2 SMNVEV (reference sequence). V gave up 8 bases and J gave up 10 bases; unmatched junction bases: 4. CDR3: CASPRQGAKLFF. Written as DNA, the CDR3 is TGTGCCAGCCCCCGACAGGGGGCAAAACTGTTTTTT.

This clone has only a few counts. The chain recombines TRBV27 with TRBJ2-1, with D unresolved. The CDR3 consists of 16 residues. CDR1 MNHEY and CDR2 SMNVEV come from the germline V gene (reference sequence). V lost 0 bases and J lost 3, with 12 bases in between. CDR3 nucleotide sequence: TGTGCCAGCAGTTTATCGGCGCAGGTGGGCTACAATGAGCAGTTCTTC. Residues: CASSLSAQVGYNEQFF.

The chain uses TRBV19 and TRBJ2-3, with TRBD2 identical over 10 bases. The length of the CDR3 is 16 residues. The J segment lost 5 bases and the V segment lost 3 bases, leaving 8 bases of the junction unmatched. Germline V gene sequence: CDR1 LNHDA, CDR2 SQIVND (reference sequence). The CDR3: CASSITASGGRDTQYF. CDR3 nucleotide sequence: TGTGCCAGTAGTATTACGGCTAGCGGGGGTAGAGATACGCAGTATTTT.

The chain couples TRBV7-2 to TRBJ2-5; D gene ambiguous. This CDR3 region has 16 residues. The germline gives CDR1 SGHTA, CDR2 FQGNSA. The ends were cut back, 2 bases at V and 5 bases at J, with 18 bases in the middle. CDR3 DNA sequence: TGTGCCAGCAGCTTATCTGGCTTCCCTTTTTCGGAGACCCAGTACTTC. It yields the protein CASSLSGFPFSETQYF.

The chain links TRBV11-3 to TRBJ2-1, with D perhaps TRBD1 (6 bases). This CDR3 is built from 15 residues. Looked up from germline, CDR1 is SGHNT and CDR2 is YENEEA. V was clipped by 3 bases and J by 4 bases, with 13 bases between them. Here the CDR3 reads CASSFGGQSYNEQFF. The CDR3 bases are TGTGCCAGCAGCTTTGGGGGCCAGAGTTACAATGAGCAGTTCTTC.

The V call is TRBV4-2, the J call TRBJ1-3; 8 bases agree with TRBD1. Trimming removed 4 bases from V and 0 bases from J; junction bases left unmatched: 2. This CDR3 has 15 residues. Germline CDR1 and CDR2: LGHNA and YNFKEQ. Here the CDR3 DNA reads TGTGCCAGCAGCCCTCAGGGGGCCTCTGGAAACACCATATATTTT. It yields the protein CASSPQGASGNTIYF.

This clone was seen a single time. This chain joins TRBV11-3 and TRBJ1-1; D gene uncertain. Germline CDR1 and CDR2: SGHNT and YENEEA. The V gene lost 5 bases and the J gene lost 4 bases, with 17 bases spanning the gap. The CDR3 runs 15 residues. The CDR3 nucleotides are TGTGCCAGCAGCCCCCACCGGGGTGTGGGCACTGAAGCTTTCTTT. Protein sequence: CASSPHRGVGTEAFF.